These T cell receptor beta chains were read from a single sample in a study of T cell repertoires in cytomegalovirus infection. TCRdb recomputed calls from the reads with MiXCR, one row per CDR3 protein. The sample lists around 320,000 distinct CDR3 sequences; more than 9% were seen once. Sequencing input: PBMCs. The receptors stem from a human donor in good health (CMV status not recorded). Some clones in this sample may be carry-over from other donors' samples. CDR3s include the opening cysteine and the closing phenylalanine or tryptophan. A D gene is named only where the DNA matches it firmly. Some rows have no size entry. The others give once, few or many, or a class for an expanded clone.

>TRBD1|TRBJ2-7|many|TRBV6-1
TGTGCCAGCAGTGTTTCCGGGACAGGAGGGTACGAGCAGTACTTC
CASSVSGTGGYEQYF
>TRBD2|TRBJ2-1|few|TRBV6-2/TRBV6-3
TGTGCCAGCAGTCGAGGACTAGCGGGGGGTGATGAGCAGTTCTTC
CASSRGLAGGDEQFF
>TRBD1|TRBJ1-4|NA|TRBV20-1
TGCAGTGCGAAACGACAGGGTTCGGCTAATGAAAAACTGTTTTTT
CSAKRQGSANEKLFF
>NA|TRBJ2-2|NA|TRBV19
TGTGCCAGTAGTATGTCGCGGACAGCTTTACTAGCGAACACCGGGGAGCTGTTTTTT
CASSMSRTALLANTGELFF
>TRBD2|TRBJ2-5|NA|TRBV18
TGTGCCAGCTCACCGACCGCCGGGGGGTTTCAAGAGACCCAGTACTTC
CASSPTAGGFQETQYF
>NA|TRBJ2-5|NA|TRBV12-3/TRBV12-4
TGTGCCAGCAGTTTAAGAAACAGAGGAACTCAAGAGACCCAGTACTTC
CASSLRNRGTQETQYF
>NA|TRBJ1-3|NA|TRBV6-1
TGTGCCAGCAGTGAGACAGCGATCGGAAACACCATATATTTT
CASSETAIGNTIYF
>NA|TRBJ2-5|NA|TRBV7-2
TGTGCCAGCAGCTTAGCCCCGGGGGTCCAAGAGACCCAGTACTTC
CASSLAPGVQETQYF
>TRBD1|TRBJ2-2|few|TRBV2
TGTGCCAGCAGCCCCATATGGACAGGGGACATGCCCGGGGAGCTGTTTTTT
CASSPIWTGDMPGELFF
>NA|TRBJ1-6|few|TRBV20-1
TGCAGTGCTCCAGGCAAGGGAGGGAATAATTCACCCCTCCACTTT
CSAPGKGGNNSPLHF
>TRBD1|TRBJ1-2|few|TRBV4-2
TGTGCCAGCAGCCCTGGGACAGCTGGCTACACCTTC
CASSPGTAGYTF
>NA|TRBJ1-4|NA|TRBV29-1
TGCAGCGTTCAGGTGGGGGCTAATGAAAAACTGTTTTTT
CSVQVGANEKLFF
>TRBD2|TRBJ2-7|NA|TRBV12-3/TRBV12-4
TGTGCCAGCAGTATCTTGGGAGGGAGGGAGTACTTC
CASSILGGREYF
>TRBD2|TRBJ2-5|NA|TRBV7-7
TGTGCCAGCCTTCCCTCGGCGGGAGAGGGGACCCAGTACTTC
CASLPSAGEGTQYF
>NA|TRBJ2-1|many|TRBV10-3
TGTGCCATCGGTAGCCGAGTAAATGAGCAGTTCTTC
CAIGSRVNEQFF
>NA|TRBJ1-1|NA|TRBV7-8
TGTGTCAGCAGCTTAGGACGGGTTGAAGCTTTCTTT
CVSSLGRVEAFF
>NA|TRBJ1-1|NA|TRBV4-2
TGTGCCAGCAGCCGCGGGGACCTTGAAGCTTTCTTT
CASSRGDLEAFF
>NA|TRBJ2-6|many|TRBV11-2
TGTGCCAGCAGCCTAAGGGAGACGGGTGCGAGCTCTGGGGCCAACGTCCTGACTTTC
CASSLRETGASSGANVLTF
>NA|TRBJ2-2|NA|TRBV27
TGTGCCAGCAGTTCACGAGGGACTTTTAACACCGGGGAGCTGTTTTTT
CASSSRGTFNTGELFF
>NA|TRBJ1-4|many|TRBV7-2
TGTGCCAGCAGCTTAGGGGTTCTTAGGGCAACTAATGAAAAACTGTTTTTT
CASSLGVLRATNEKLFF
>NA|TRBJ2-6|many|TRBV4-3
TGCGCCAGCAGCCAACCGATATCGGGAACTGGGGCCAACGTCCTGACTTTC
CASSQPISGTGANVLTF
>NA|TRBJ1-5|few|TRBV12-3/TRBV12-4
TGTGCCAGCAGTTTAGGGGCCGGAATGCCCCAGCATTTT
CASSLGAGMPQHF
>NA|TRBJ1-1|many|TRBV12-3/TRBV12-4
TGTGCCAGCAGCGAGGGACTAGGCGGGGGAGCTTTCTTT
CASSEGLGGGAFF
>NA|TRBJ2-2|many|TRBV7-3
TGTGCCAGCAGCTTCTCCGACAGTCGGGGCGGGGAGCTGTTTTTT
CASSFSDSRGGELFF
>NA|TRBJ2-3|many|TRBV4-3
TGCGCCAGCAGCCAACCGGGACAAAGCACAGATACGCAGTATTTT
CASSQPGQSTDTQYF
>NA|TRBJ2-3|many|TRBV12-3/TRBV12-4
TGTGCCAGCAGTTTAGTCAGTGGCCTCGATACGCAGTATTTT
CASSLVSGLDTQYF
>NA|TRBJ1-2|NA|TRBV20-1
TGCAGTGCTGGGGGTCCTAACCTTAACTATGGCTACACCTTC
CSAGGPNLNYGYTF
>TRBD1|TRBJ1-5|NA|TRBV6-6
TGTGCCAGCAGCTCCGGGACAGGCCTCAATCAGCCCCAGCATTTT
CASSSGTGLNQPQHF
>TRBD2|TRBJ2-1|many|TRBV7-2
TGTGCCAGCAGCCTAGCGGGGGGGATATACAATGAGCAGTTCTTC
CASSLAGGIYNEQFF
>NA|TRBJ2-7|once|TRBV27
TGTGCCAGCACGAGGGTGGGAAGCTACGAGCAGTACTTC
CASTRVGSYEQYF
>NA|TRBJ1-5|many|TRBV7-2
TGTGCCAGCAGCTTAATGGGTAGGACTGGGGGTCAGCCCCAGCATTTT
CASSLMGRTGGQPQHF
>TRBD1|TRBJ1-5|many|TRBV28
TGTGCCAGCACCTCGGACAGGGGCTTCGGCAATCAGCCCCAGCATTTT
CASTSDRGFGNQPQHF
>NA|TRBJ2-1|NA|TRBV12-3/TRBV12-4
TGTGCCAGCACCCCCCCCGTCGGGTTTGAGCAGTCCTTC
CASTPPVGFEQSF
>NA|TRBJ1-5|few|TRBV7-2
TGTGCCAGCAGCCCCACCGGGACCATTTTCCTTTATCAGCCCCAGCATTTT
CASSPTGTIFLYQPQHF
>NA|TRBJ1-1|many|TRBV7-2
TGTGCCAGCAGCTTCAACAGCGCGGGGGACACTGAAGCTTTCTTT
CASSFNSAGDTEAFF
>NA|TRBJ2-7|few|TRBV6-1
TGTGCCAGCAGCACCGGCGGGGTTCAGGGTTACGAGCAGTACTTC
CASSTGGVQGYEQYF
>NA|TRBJ2-3|NA|TRBV7-2
TGTGCCAGCAGTATGGTCAGGGGATCGGTAACAGATACGCAGTATTTT
CASSMVRGSVTDTQYF
>TRBD2|TRBJ2-5|NA|TRBV12-3/TRBV12-4
TGTGCCAGCAGCCTAGGACTAGTCCCAGAGACCCAGTACTTC
CASSLGLVPETQYF
>NA|TRBJ1-4|NA|TRBV5-1
TGCGCCAGCAGCTTGGAACCTGTGCGAGCTAATGAAAAACTGTTTTTT
CASSLEPVRANEKLFF
>TRBD1|TRBJ2-2|few|TRBV5-4
TGTGCCAGCAGCCTCGACAGGGTCGGGGAGCTGTTTTTT
CASSLDRVGELFF
>TRBD1|TRBJ1-4|hyperexpanded|TRBV7-9
TGTGCCAGCAGCTCCGGGACAGGGACTGAAAAACTGTTTTTT
CASSSGTGTEKLFF
>TRBD1|TRBJ2-1|few|TRBV5-4
TGTGCCAGCAGCCGCCCCGGGACAGGGAACCATGAGCAGTTCTTC
CASSRPGTGNHEQFF
>NA|TRBJ2-3|NA|TRBV24-1
TGTGCCACCAGTGACCCACTGGAGGGGGTTTGGACAGATACGCAGTATTTT
CATSDPLEGVWTDTQYF
>NA|TRBJ1-5|many|TRBV28
TGTGCCAGCAGGTCTAGCAATCAGCCCCAGCATTTT
CASRSSNQPQHF
>NA|TRBJ1-1|NA|TRBV19
TGTGCCAGTAGTCTCCAGACAGGAATGAACACTGAAGCTTTCTTT
CASSLQTGMNTEAFF
>NA|TRBJ1-4|many|TRBV11-2
TGTGCCAGCAGCTTAGGCCTTAGTATGGCCCCCGGCGGTGAAAAACTGTTTTTT
CASSLGLSMAPGGEKLFF
>TRBD2|TRBJ2-3|many|TRBV7-2
TGTGCCAGCAGCTTGGGGCACGGGGGGGCAGATACGCAGTATTTT
CASSLGHGGADTQYF
>TRBD1|TRBJ2-1|many|TRBV12-5
TGTGCTAGTGGTCTTACCCGGACAGGGACGCGGTGGATCCACAATGAGCAGTTCTTC
CASGLTRTGTRWIHNEQFF
>NA|TRBJ2-5|few|TRBV19
TGTGCCAGTAGTAGAAACCCCTCCGGGACCCAGGAGACCCAGTACTTC
CASSRNPSGTQETQYF
>NA|TRBJ1-4|NA|TRBV28
TGTGCCAGCAGCGGTGGGGGGACTAATGAAAAACTGTTTTTT
CASSGGGTNEKLFF
>TRBD2|TRBJ2-1|NA|TRBV28
TGTGCCAGCGACCAACAAACTATAGCGGGAGTGTCTGAGCAGTTCTTC
CASDQQTIAGVSEQFF
>NA|TRBJ1-6|few|TRBV10-3
TGTGCCATCAGTTCAGGGAATTCACCCCTCCACTTT
CAISSGNSPLHF
>TRBD1|TRBJ2-7|many|TRBV10-3
TGTGCCATCAGTCCCTTTCCGGGACAGGGGAACAACGAGCAGTACTTC
CAISPFPGQGNNEQYF
>NA|TRBJ2-7|NA|TRBV15
TGTGCCACCAGCAGAGATACCTACGAGCAGTACTTC
CATSRDTYEQYF
>NA|TRBJ2-3|few|TRBV28
TGTGCCAGCAGTTCTTATCGCGGGAACACAGATACGCAGTATTTT
CASSSYRGNTDTQYF
>NA|TRBJ2-7|NA|TRBV5-5
TGTGCCAGCAGCCGGGAGTGGGAGCAGTACTTC
CASSREWEQYF